This TCR beta chain was retrieved from a study of blood T cell repertoires in COVID-19. Whole-study context: PBMCs, B-cell-depleted T cells, or T cells were the source of the cDNA or gDNA that made up the material.

The data were produced by immunoSEQ multiplex PCR, yet TCRdb's version contains in-frame clones alone and is incomplete. The profile shows 100,000 to 130,000 clones, approximately 89% of them singletons. The CDR3 runs to 16 residues. Germline trimming cut 2 bases from V and 4 bases from J; bases unmatched to any gene: 4. Germline assignment: CDR1 KGHSH and CDR2 LQKENI. V and J are TRBV18 and TRBJ2-7; 14 positions agree with TRBD2. Sample: peripheral blood. The TCR sequence derives from a man aged 45-65 years with active or convalescent COVID-19. The CDR3 is CASSPGLAGGSYEQYF. In DNA, the CDR3 is TGTGCCAGCTCACCAGGACTAGCGGGAGGATCATACGAGCAGTACTTC. Complete variable domain (other parts from reference TRBV18 and TRBJ2-7): NAGVMQNPRHLVRRRGQEARLRCSPMKGHSHVYWYRQLPEEGLKFMVYLQKENIIDESGMPKERFSAEFPKEGPSILRIQQVVRGDSAAYFCASSPGLAGGSYEQYFGPGTRLTVT.